This T cell receptor (beta chain) was sequenced for a study of blood T cell repertoires in COVID-19. Study as a whole: Donors in the United States, Italy and Spain gave samples during acute or convalescent COVID-19.

CDR1 and CDR2 (germline): SGHVS, FNYEAQ. The length of the CDR3 is 16 residues. V was pared by 4 bases and J by 0 bases, with 9 bases of the junction left unmatched. Authors' processing steps: How many nucleated cells were present was estimated from reference gene primer amplification. TCRdb keeps only in-frame clones here, not all; method: immunoSEQ multiplex PCR. The DNA was the basis for D and trimming; V, J and clone size are from that table. This table has over 350,000 clones, around nine tenths appearing once. This study enrolled people aged roughly 18 to 90 from about two dozen US geographic areas. Cohorts were based on clinical histories the participants reported.

The source of this sequence is a woman aged 45-65 years who had recovered from COVID-19. Material: PBMCs or T cells enriched from blood (not recorded which). This chain links TRBV7-6 with TRBJ2-7, with 7 nucleotides matching TRBD1. The CDR3 loop is CASSSGTVKSSYEQYF. As DNA, the CDR3 is TGTGCCAGCAGCTCTGGGACAGTAAAGAGCTCCTACGAGCAGTACTTC. Complete variable domain (other parts from reference TRBV7-6 and TRBJ2-7): GAGVSQSPRYKVTKRGQDVALRCDPISGHVSLYWYRQALGQGPEFLTYFNYEAQQDKSGLPNDRFSAERPEGSISTLTIQRTEQRDSAMYRCASSSGTVKSSYEQYFGPGTRLTVT.